The 25 T cell receptor beta chains in this list originate from one sample, sequenced in a study of T cell changes during pregnancy in multiple sclerosis. Assay used: immunoSEQ multiplex PCR; TCRdb lists only in-frame clones, some missing. Of about 50,000 clones in the sample, about 90% were seen once. The source was CD4+ T cells from peripheral blood mononuclear cells, collected in the second trimester of pregnancy. The origin of the receptors is a female donor with multiple sclerosis, enrolled in a pregnancy study.

V gene TRBV25-1 combines with J gene TRBJ2-3; D is ambiguous. The germline gives CDR1 MGHDK, CDR2 SYGVNS. Trimming took 3 bases from V and 0 from J, leaving 4 bases between them. This CDR3 is built from 13 residues. CDR3 sequence reads: CASSDPSTDTQYF. CDR3 in DNA: TGTGCCAGCAGTGACCCTAGCACAGATACGCAGTATTTT.

V and J are TRBV19 and TRBJ1-1, with TRBD1 as a possible D gene (6 bases). In germline, CDR1 is LNHDA, CDR2 SQIVND (reference sequence). V was shortened by 10 bases and J by 5 bases, with 20 bases between the two germline ends. The CDR3 totals 14 residues. CDR3 amino acids: CATFPRGFKTEAFF. CDR3 coding DNA: TGTGCCACCTTCCCCAGGGGATTTAAAACTGAAGCTTTCTTT.

This clone came up a few times. This chain uses TRBV5-1 with TRBJ1-1; D ambiguous. The CDR3 consists of 13 residues. From germline, CDR1 is SGHRS and CDR2 YFSETQ. Trimming took off 4 bases at V and 7 bases at J, with 14 bases between the two ends. Here the CDR3 reads CASSPQAQSEAFF. The CDR3 nucleotides read TGCGCCAGCAGCCCCCAGGCCCAGAGTGAAGCTTTCTTT.

V is TRBV14 and J is TRBJ1-2, with a possible D match to TRBD1 (6 bases). The germline V and J ends were trimmed by 4 bases and 8 bases, with 14 bases remaining between them. Germline assignment: CDR1 SGHDN and CDR2 FVKESK. The CDR3 sequence is 13 residues long. Written as DNA, the CDR3 is TGTGCCAGCAGCCCAAGACGGGACATGGGCTACACCTTC. Residues: CASSPRRDMGYTF.

The chain joins TRBV4-2 to TRBJ1-2; 7 nucleotides match TRBD1. The CDR3 is 15 amino acids. Germline CDR1 LGHNA, CDR2 YNFKEQ. V lost 1 base to trimming and J lost 3 bases; unmatched junction nucleotides: 5. This CDR3 reads CASSQGQGSDYGYTF. CDR3 nucleotide sequence: TGTGCCAGCAGCCAAGGACAGGGCTCTGACTATGGCTACACCTTC.

The rearrangement joins TRBV19 to TRBJ1-5, with D perhaps matching TRBD1 (5 bases). The CDR3 is 19 amino acids. V gave up 2 bases and J gave up 1 base, with 21 bases separating them. Germline V gene data show CDR1 as LNHDA and CDR2 as SQIVND (reference sequence). CDR3 sequence (DNA): TGTGCCAGTAGTATACCCACGGGGGAGGGCCCTAAGAGCAATCAGCCCCAGCATTTT. The encoded protein is CASSIPTGEGPKSNQPQHF.

V and J are TRBV11-3 and TRBJ1-2; TRBD1 aligns across 11 bases. Per germline, CDR1 SGHNT and CDR2 YENEEA. The CDR3 length is 15 residues. V shed 3 bases and J 6 bases; nucleotides not matched to a gene: 6. The CDR3 DNA follows: TGTGCCAGCAGCTTCGGACAGGGGGCGGAGAATGGCTACACCTTC. Translated, it gives CASSFGQGAENGYTF.

V and J are TRBV13 and TRBJ2-5; 10 bases match TRBD1. The CDR3 contains 16 residues. Germline-derived CDR1 and CDR2 are PRHDT and FYEKMQ (reference sequence). With V trimmed by 5 bases and J by 2 bases, 8 bases remained unmatched. Here the CDR3 DNA reads TGTGCCAGCAGCGGGGACAGGGGCGGAGGGCAAGAGACCCAGTACTTC. Translation gives CASSGDRGGGQETQYF.

V and J are TRBV11-2 and TRBJ1-1, with no clear D. Germline V gene data show CDR1 as SGHAT and CDR2 as FQNNGV. Trimming took 5 bases from V and 2 from J, leaving 9 bases between them. The CDR3 loop spans 13 amino acids. CDR3: CASSPRSNTEAFF. CDR3 coding DNA: TGTGCCAGCAGCCCCCGCAGTAACACTGAAGCTTTCTTT.

The chain employs TRBV9 and TRBJ2-1; D remains unclear. Germline V CDR1 and CDR2: SGDLS, YYNGEE. CDR3 length equals 16 residues. The V end lost 3 bases, the J end lost 1 base, and 14 bases lay between the germline ends. The CDR3 DNA reads as TGTGCCAGCAGCGCTGGGCCCGGTGGGTCCTACAATGAGCAGTTCTTC. This sequence encodes CASSAGPGGSYNEQFF.

The chain couples TRBV14 to TRBJ2-5, with D possibly being TRBD2 (5 bases). Germline values: CDR1 SGHDN, CDR2 FVKESK. V was cut by 1 base and J by 5 bases, with 8 bases left in between. This CDR3 is 13 amino acids long. CDR3 nucleotides: TGTGCCAGCAGCCAAGTAGGCGGGGAGACCCAGTACTTC. This encodes CASSQVGGETQYF.

CDR3 loop: CASSYGGGTEAFF. The CDR3 DNA reads TGTGCCAGCAGTTACGGCGGAGGCACTGAAGCTTTCTTT. The chain combines TRBV6-5 with TRBJ1-1; no clear D gene. CDR3 length: 13 residues. Germline V CDR1 and CDR2: MNHEY, SVGAGI. Trimming removed 2 bases at V and 4 bases at J, with 8 bases between.

The rearrangement uses TRBV5-5 and TRBJ1-2, with D possibly matching TRBD1 (5 bases). The CDR3 contains 14 residues. Trimming cost V 2 bases and J 6 bases, with 14 bases left between them. Germline V CDR1 and CDR2: SGHKS, YYEKEE (reference sequence). The CDR3 here is CASSLTGEIDGYTF. The CDR3 DNA follows: TGTGCCAGCAGCTTAACGGGGGAAATCGATGGCTACACCTTC. The full variable domain, its missing parts supplied by reference TRBV5-5 and TRBJ1-2, is DAGVTQSPTHLIKTRGQQVTLRCSPISGHKSVSWYQQVLGQGPQFIFQYYEKEERGRGNFPDRFSARQFPNYSSELNVNALLLGDSALYLCASSLTGEIDGYTFGSGTRLTVV.

This chain links TRBV4-2 with TRBJ1-5; tentative D call: TRBD1 (6 bases). The CDR3 contains 16 residues. Deletions cut 0 bases from V and 6 bases from J, with 15 bases between. The V gene's germline CDR1 is LGHNA and CDR2 YNFKEQ. For the CDR3, the DNA is TGTGCCAGCAGCCAAGAGGGGGGGGCTTTGGGTCAGCCCCAGCATTTT. It is translated as CASSQEGGALGQPQHF.

This chain uses TRBV28 with TRBJ1-2; possibly TRBD1 for D (6 bases). Between the trimmed V and J ends, which lost 4 bases and 4 bases, there was a span of 16 bases. The V gene's germline CDR1 is MDHEN and CDR2 SYDVKM. This CDR3 has 15 residues. The CDR3 region is CASSSRTEWGYGYTF. Written as DNA, the CDR3 is TGTGCCAGCAGTTCAAGGACAGAGTGGGGCTATGGCTACACCTTC.

V gene TRBV2 combines with J gene TRBJ2-6; 7 bases fit TRBD1. With V trimmed by 3 bases and J by 0 bases, 8 bases remained unmatched. Germline V gene lookup returns CDR1 SNHLY and CDR2 FYNNEI. The CDR3 covers 18 residues. The CDR3: CASSERPGQNSGANVLTF. DNA for the CDR3: TGTGCCAGCAGTGAGAGACCGGGACAGAACTCTGGGGCCAACGTCCTGACTTTC.

The chain links TRBV6-1 to TRBJ2-6; 8 bases are a match to TRBD1. Germline V gene data show CDR1 as MNHNS and CDR2 as SASEGT. This CDR3 contains 22 residues. J was trimmed by 2 bases and V by 1 base; bases with no gene match: 19. As DNA, the CDR3 is TGTGCCAGCAGTGAAGACGGAAGGACAGGGACCACTCTTTCCCCTGGGGCCAACGTCCTGACTTTC. Protein product: CASSEDGRTGTTLSPGANVLTF.

The chain recombines TRBV7-3 with TRBJ2-5; TRBD2 might be the D (6 bases). Trimming removed 8 bases at V and 5 bases at J, with 15 bases between. Germline assignment: CDR1 SGHTA and CDR2 FQGTGA. This CDR3 is built from 13 residues. CDR3 sequence reads: CASSGGSGETQYF. The DNA for the CDR3 is TGTGCCAGCTCCGGAGGGTCGGGGGAGACCCAGTACTTC.

The rearrangement joins TRBV11-2 to TRBJ1-4; D might be TRBD1 (6 bases). Trimming pared 5 bases from V and 3 bases from J, leaving 16 bases between. CDR3 length equals 16 residues. The germline V gene has CDR1 SGHAT and CDR2 FQNNGV. The CDR3 loop is CASSPTLGQANEKLFF. The DNA of the CDR3 is TGTGCCAGCAGCCCGACCCTGGGACAAGCTAATGAAAAACTGTTTTTT.

This chain links TRBV5-5 with TRBJ2-5; maybe TRBD2 (5 bases). The CDR3 is 13 residues long. The V gene lost 4 bases and the J gene lost 6 bases, with 13 bases spanning the gap. Looked up from germline, CDR1 is SGHKS and CDR2 is YYEKEE (reference sequence). Here the CDR3 DNA reads TGTGCCAGCAGCCCACGGCTAGCACAGACCCAGTACTTC. Its protein product is CASSPRLAQTQYF.

V is TRBV6-1 and J is TRBJ2-3; 10 bases are shared with TRBD2. CDR3 length: 15 amino acids. V lost 4 bases and J lost 4; bases outside the gene matches: 5. Germline CDR1 reads MNHNS; CDR2 reads SASEGT. CDR3 in amino acids: CASSVSGGAADTQYF. The CDR3, as DNA: TGTGCCAGCAGTGTAAGCGGGGGGGCCGCAGATACGCAGTATTTT.

The chain has TRBV19 and TRBJ2-2; unclear D gene. This CDR3 region has 11 residues. Germline values: CDR1 LNHDA, CDR2 SQIVND (reference sequence). Trimming pared 6 bases from V and 6 bases from J, leaving 5 bases between. The DNA for the CDR3 is TGTGCCAGTAGAAGAGCCGGGGAGCTGTTTTTT. It specifies CASRRAGELFF. The complete variable domain, with remaining parts taken from reference TRBV19 and TRBJ2-2, reads DGGITQSPKYLFRKEGQNVTLSCEQNLNHDAMYWYRQDPGQGLRLIYYSQIVNDFQKGDIAEGYSVSREKKESFPLTVTSAQKNPTAFYLCASRRAGELFFGEGSRLTVL.

This chain uses TRBV5-6 with TRBJ1-1, with 9 bases matching TRBD1. J gave up 8 bases and V 5 bases, and 13 bases lay outside the gene matches. This CDR3 has 15 amino acids. The germline gives CDR1 SGHDT, CDR2 YYEEEE. The CDR3 loop is CASSPDRGLTSEAFF. As DNA, the CDR3 is TGTGCCAGCAGTCCGGACAGGGGCCTTACTTCCGAAGCTTTCTTT.

This sequence joins TRBV21-1 and TRBJ1-1. TRBV21-1 is described as a pseudogene. CDR3 size: 16 residues. In nucleotides, the CDR3 is TGTGCCAGCAGCACCACCATGAGTACTTGGAGCACTGAAGCTTTCTTT. Protein: CASSTTMSTWSTEAFF.

The chain carries TRBV27 and TRBJ2-7, with a weak D call TRBD1 (6 bases). CDR1 and CDR2 (germline): MNHEY, SMNVEV (reference sequence). V was shortened by 0 bases and J by 5 bases, with 14 bases between the two germline ends. The CDR3 is made up of 15 amino acids. CDR3 nucleotides: TGTGCCAGCAGTTTATCGTACAGGGACCCCCACGAGCAGTACTTC. This codes for CASSLSYRDPHEQYF.